This is a list of T cell receptor beta chains from one sample in a study of blood T cells in healthy people across ages. A single record per CDR3 protein comes from TCRdb applying MiXCR to the 5' RACE reads. The sample lists fewer than 2,000,000 distinct CDR3 sequences; about two fifths were seen once. The specimen was blood. These receptors all stem from a human donor in good health. Both conserved end residues are part of each CDR3. The order of the fields is V gene, clone size, D gene, J gene, CDR3 protein, CDR3 DNA. A D gene is named only where the DNA matches it firmly. Clone size is shown for a subset of rows, as once, few, many or a class of expanded clone.

V gene: TRBV29-1
clone size: -
D gene: -
J gene: TRBJ2-3
CDR3 protein: CSVLSGERTDTQYF
CDR3 DNA: TGCAGCGTTCTTTCTGGGGAACGCACAGATACGCAGTATTTT

V gene: TRBV29-1
clone size: many
D gene: -
J gene: TRBJ2-7
CDR3 protein: CSVAVVGSEQYF
CDR3 DNA: TGCAGCGTTGCGGTTGTGGGTTCCGAGCAGTACTTC

V gene: TRBV11-2
clone size: few
D gene: TRBD1
J gene: TRBJ1-5
CDR3 protein: CASSSDRVGPQHF
CDR3 DNA: TGTGCCAGCAGCTCGGACAGGGTAGGGCCCCAGCATTTT

V gene: TRBV7-2
clone size: -
D gene: -
J gene: TRBJ1-4
CDR3 protein: CASSKSGGNEKLFF
CDR3 DNA: TGTGCCAGCAGCAAGTCCGGCGGTAATGAAAAACTGTTTTTT

V gene: TRBV6-5
clone size: few
D gene: TRBD2
J gene: TRBJ2-7
CDR3 protein: CATRLLAGTSYEQYF
CDR3 DNA: TGTGCCACCCGACTTCTAGCGGGGACTTCCTACGAGCAGTACTTC

V gene: TRBV20-1
clone size: once
D gene: -
J gene: TRBJ1-2
CDR3 protein: CSGSPRGSGGNYGYTF
CDR3 DNA: TGCAGTGGGTCCCCTCGGGGTTCTGGAGGGAACTATGGCTACACCTTC

V gene: TRBV20-1
clone size: few
D gene: -
J gene: TRBJ2-1
CDR3 protein: CSALHVHSREPNEQFF
CDR3 DNA: TGCAGTGCTCTCCATGTCCACTCCAGGGAACCCAATGAGCAGTTCTTC

V gene: TRBV20-1
clone size: few
D gene: TRBD2
J gene: TRBJ2-5
CDR3 protein: CSARRRGGGLETQYF
CDR3 DNA: TGCAGTGCTAGACGTCGCGGGGGGGGTCTAGAGACCCAGTACTTC

V gene: TRBV7-2
clone size: few
D gene: TRBD1
J gene: TRBJ2-3
CDR3 protein: CASSRDRDTSTDTQYF
CDR3 DNA: TGTGCCAGCAGCCGCGACAGGGACACTAGCACAGATACGCAGTATTTT

V gene: TRBV11-2
clone size: -
D gene: TRBD1
J gene: TRBJ2-2
CDR3 protein: CASSRDRGGLPNTGELFF
CDR3 DNA: TGTGCCAGCAGCCGGGACAGGGGAGGCCTTCCGAACACCGGGGAGCTGTTTTTT

V gene: TRBV6-5
clone size: few
D gene: -
J gene: TRBJ2-6
CDR3 protein: CASSTGRAGANVLTF
CDR3 DNA: TGTGCCAGCAGTACAGGGAGAGCTGGGGCCAACGTCCTGACTTTC

V gene: TRBV29-1
clone size: few
D gene: -
J gene: TRBJ1-1
CDR3 protein: CSLTSDYLNTEAFF
CDR3 DNA: TGCAGCCTTACCTCGGACTATTTGAACACTGAAGCTTTCTTT

V gene: TRBV9
clone size: many
D gene: -
J gene: TRBJ2-5
CDR3 protein: CASSVGTAYQETQYF
CDR3 DNA: TGTGCCAGCAGCGTAGGGACAGCCTACCAAGAGACCCAGTACTTC

V gene: TRBV20-1
clone size: few
D gene: -
J gene: TRBJ2-1
CDR3 protein: CSARPWDNEQFF
CDR3 DNA: TGCAGTGCTAGACCTTGGGACAATGAGCAGTTCTTC

V gene: TRBV7-2
clone size: -
D gene: -
J gene: TRBJ2-7
CDR3 protein: CASSLSGATYEQYF
CDR3 DNA: TGTGCCAGCAGTTTATCCGGAGCCACATACGAGCAGTACTTC

V gene: TRBV7-2
clone size: -
D gene: -
J gene: TRBJ1-1
CDR3 protein: CASSLILLGGAEAFF
CDR3 DNA: TGTGCCAGCAGCTTGATTCTCTTGGGGGGCGCTGAAGCTTTCTTT

V gene: TRBV11-2
clone size: -
D gene: -
J gene: TRBJ2-5
CDR3 protein: CASSLELQKLGETQYF
CDR3 DNA: TGTGCCAGCAGCCTCGAACTACAAAAGCTTGGAGAGACCCAGTACTTC

V gene: TRBV3-1
clone size: -
D gene: -
J gene: TRBJ1-2
CDR3 protein: CASSRAGNTGTIYGYTF
CDR3 DNA: TGTGCCAGCAGCCGCGCTGGGAATACCGGGACAATCTATGGCTACACCTTC

V gene: TRBV7-2
clone size: -
D gene: TRBD1
J gene: TRBJ2-1
CDR3 protein: CASSTQTGTGRSYNEQFF
CDR3 DNA: TGTGCCAGCAGCACACAAACCGGGACAGGACGCTCCTACAATGAGCAGTTCTTC

V gene: TRBV9
clone size: -
D gene: -
J gene: TRBJ2-3
CDR3 protein: CASSPNSVASTDTQYF
CDR3 DNA: TGTGCCAGCAGCCCAAACAGTGTGGCTAGCACAGATACGCAGTATTTT

V gene: TRBV12-3/TRBV12-4
clone size: -
D gene: -
J gene: TRBJ2-7
CDR3 protein: CASSFGQASPEQYF
CDR3 DNA: TGTGCCAGCAGTTTCGGGCAGGCGAGTCCCGAGCAGTACTTC

V gene: TRBV14
clone size: -
D gene: -
J gene: TRBJ1-2
CDR3 protein: CASSPAWFSYGYTF
CDR3 DNA: TGTGCCAGCAGTCCCGCCTGGTTCAGCTATGGCTACACCTTC

V gene: TRBV2
clone size: few
D gene: -
J gene: TRBJ1-2
CDR3 protein: CASSEGEYNYGYTF
CDR3 DNA: TGTGCCAGCAGTGAAGGAGAATATAACTATGGCTACACCTTC

V gene: TRBV7-3
clone size: -
D gene: -
J gene: TRBJ2-1
CDR3 protein: CASSPMRDSPEQFF
CDR3 DNA: TGTGCCAGCAGCCCCATGCGGGACTCCCCTGAGCAGTTCTTC

V gene: TRBV11-2
clone size: once
D gene: TRBD1
J gene: TRBJ2-3
CDR3 protein: CASSPGTGVSDTQYF
CDR3 DNA: TGTGCCAGCAGCCCCGGGACAGGGGTTTCAGATACGCAGTATTTT

V gene: TRBV5-1
clone size: -
D gene: -
J gene: TRBJ2-6
CDR3 protein: CASSLKAASKLSGANVLTF
CDR3 DNA: TGCGCCAGCAGCTTAAAGGCAGCATCAAAACTCTCTGGGGCCAACGTCCTGACTTTC

V gene: TRBV20-1
clone size: -
D gene: TRBD1
J gene: TRBJ1-2
CDR3 protein: CSASGTGGANYGYTF
CDR3 DNA: TGCAGTGCTTCCGGGACAGGGGGGGCTAACTATGGCTACACCTTC

V gene: TRBV29-1
clone size: -
D gene: TRBD1
J gene: TRBJ1-2
CDR3 protein: CSVTGVVSRGYTF
CDR3 DNA: TGCAGCGTGACAGGGGTCGTCTCCCGGGGCTACACCTTC

V gene: TRBV5-1
clone size: -
D gene: TRBD1
J gene: TRBJ2-5
CDR3 protein: CASGGTGDVMETQYF
CDR3 DNA: TGCGCCAGCGGGGGGACAGGGGACGTTATGGAGACCCAGTACTTC

V gene: TRBV2
clone size: many
D gene: -
J gene: TRBJ2-3
CDR3 protein: CASSELDTQYF
CDR3 DNA: TGTGCCAGCAGTGAACTAGATACGCAGTATTTT

V gene: TRBV29-1
clone size: few
D gene: -
J gene: TRBJ2-7
CDR3 protein: CSVGAGQPAYEQYF
CDR3 DNA: TGCAGCGTTGGAGCCGGTCAGCCAGCCTACGAGCAGTACTTC

V gene: TRBV6-1
clone size: -
D gene: TRBD1
J gene: TRBJ1-1
CDR3 protein: CASSEYGQGGNTLNVGAFF
CDR3 DNA: TGTGCCAGCAGTGAATACGGACAGGGGGGGAACACACTGAATGTGGGAGCTTTCTTT

V gene: TRBV6-5
clone size: few
D gene: -
J gene: TRBJ2-6
CDR3 protein: CASSYRGIESSGANVLTF
CDR3 DNA: TGTGCCAGCAGTTACCGAGGGATTGAAAGCTCTGGGGCCAACGTCCTGACTTTC

V gene: TRBV12-5
clone size: few
D gene: TRBD2
J gene: TRBJ2-1
CDR3 protein: CASGLISGGYIGNEQFF
CDR3 DNA: TGTGCTAGTGGTTTGATCAGCGGGGGGTATATCGGTAATGAGCAGTTCTTC

V gene: TRBV28
clone size: -
D gene: -
J gene: TRBJ2-5
CDR3 protein: CASRDGEEETQYF
CDR3 DNA: TGTGCCAGCAGAGACGGCGAGGAGGAGACCCAGTACTTC

V gene: TRBV29-1
clone size: -
D gene: TRBD1
J gene: TRBJ1-1
CDR3 protein: CSVESLDRFGGAFF
CDR3 DNA: TGCAGCGTTGAATCCTTGGACAGGTTTGGGGGAGCTTTCTTT

V gene: TRBV6-5
clone size: many
D gene: TRBD1
J gene: TRBJ1-6
CDR3 protein: CASSYYRGDSPLHF
CDR3 DNA: TGTGCCAGCAGTTACTACAGGGGAGATTCACCCCTCCACTTT

V gene: TRBV10-3
clone size: few
D gene: TRBD2
J gene: TRBJ2-7
CDR3 protein: CASGGVPYEQYF
CDR3 DNA: TGTGCCAGCGGGGGAGTTCCCTACGAGCAGTACTTC

V gene: TRBV20-1
clone size: -
D gene: TRBD2
J gene: TRBJ2-5
CDR3 protein: CSLAGEQETQYF
CDR3 DNA: TGCAGTCTAGCGGGGGAGCAAGAGACCCAGTACTTC

V gene: TRBV29-1
clone size: -
D gene: -
J gene: TRBJ2-3
CDR3 protein: CSVAGTWNTDMQYF
CDR3 DNA: TGCAGCGTTGCCGGGACGTGGAACACAGATATGCAGTATTTT

V gene: TRBV5-1
clone size: few
D gene: TRBD1
J gene: TRBJ2-3
CDR3 protein: CASSLGRDSYTDTQYF
CDR3 DNA: TGCGCCAGCAGCTTGGGCCGGGACAGCTACACAGATACGCAGTATTTT

V gene: TRBV5-1
clone size: few
D gene: -
J gene: TRBJ1-2
CDR3 protein: CASSLGTDSNYGYTF
CDR3 DNA: TGCGCCAGCAGCTTGGGGACAGATTCTAACTATGGCTACACCTTC

V gene: TRBV19
clone size: -
D gene: TRBD1
J gene: TRBJ2-7
CDR3 protein: CASSPGQSGYEQYF
CDR3 DNA: TGTGCCAGTAGTCCGGGACAGTCTGGCTACGAGCAGTACTTC

V gene: TRBV5-1
clone size: -
D gene: -
J gene: TRBJ2-7
CDR3 protein: CAGSGGGRAGAGMFEQYF
CDR3 DNA: TGCGCCGGCAGCGGAGGCGGACGGGCGGGGGCTGGGATGTTCGAGCAGTACTTC

V gene: TRBV18
clone size: few
D gene: -
J gene: TRBJ2-1
CDR3 protein: CASSPARETAYNEQFF
CDR3 DNA: TGTGCCAGCTCACCCGCACGCGAGACAGCCTACAATGAGCAGTTCTTC

V gene: TRBV7-9
clone size: -
D gene: TRBD2
J gene: TRBJ2-7
CDR3 protein: CASSIPRGGKHEQYF
CDR3 DNA: TGTGCCAGCAGCATCCCTCGGGGGGGCAAACACGAGCAGTACTTC

V gene: TRBV15
clone size: -
D gene: TRBD1
J gene: TRBJ1-5
CDR3 protein: CATSRGQFGQPQHF
CDR3 DNA: TGTGCCACCAGCAGGGGACAGTTCGGCCAGCCCCAGCATTTT

V gene: TRBV5-5
clone size: -
D gene: -
J gene: TRBJ1-6
CDR3 protein: CASSFEVGGYSPLHF
CDR3 DNA: TGTGCCAGCAGCTTCGAGGTAGGGGGATACTCACCCCTCCACTTT

V gene: TRBV29-1
clone size: -
D gene: TRBD1
J gene: TRBJ1-3
CDR3 protein: CSAGTAGNTIYF
CDR3 DNA: TGCAGCGCCGGGACAGCCGGAAACACCATATATTTT

V gene: TRBV5-1
clone size: few
D gene: TRBD1
J gene: TRBJ2-7
CDR3 protein: CASSDRGTAEQYF
CDR3 DNA: TGCGCCAGCAGCGACAGGGGCACCGCCGAGCAGTACTTC

V gene: TRBV10-3
clone size: many
D gene: -
J gene: TRBJ2-7
CDR3 protein: CAISEAYEQYF
CDR3 DNA: TGTGCCATCAGTGAAGCCTACGAGCAGTACTTC

V gene: TRBV20-1
clone size: -
D gene: -
J gene: TRBJ2-4
CDR3 protein: CSASGLWDIQYF
CDR3 DNA: TGCAGTGCTAGCGGACTCTGGGACATTCAGTACTTC

V gene: TRBV12-3/TRBV12-4
clone size: -
D gene: -
J gene: TRBJ2-5
CDR3 protein: CASSLTEVRTQYF
CDR3 DNA: TGTGCCAGCAGTTTAACGGAGGTTCGGACCCAGTACTTC

V gene: TRBV7-2
clone size: -
D gene: TRBD2
J gene: TRBJ2-3
CDR3 protein: CASSSGIFSGGAQDTQYF
CDR3 DNA: TGTGCCAGCAGCTCAGGGATTTTTAGCGGGGGGGCCCAAGATACGCAGTATTTT

V gene: TRBV28
clone size: once
D gene: -
J gene: TRBJ2-1
CDR3 protein: CASSDLGKQFF
CDR3 DNA: TGTGCCAGCAGCGACTTGGGCAAACAGTTCTTC

V gene: TRBV28
clone size: few
D gene: TRBD1
J gene: TRBJ2-7
CDR3 protein: CASSHRIGDSITYEQYF
CDR3 DNA: TGTGCCAGCAGCCACCGAATTGGGGACAGTATTACCTACGAGCAGTACTTC